These 15 T cell receptor beta chains share one sample of origin, sequenced in a study of CD8+ T cells in alopecia areata. Extraction of RNA preceded its reverse transcription into cDNA, which served as the sequencing template. Sequencing used immunoSEQ multiplex PCR; TCRdb keeps in-frame clones, though not all of them. Among 140,000 or so clones listed, roughly 58% were seen once. The source material was CD8+ T cells sorted from blood. The origin of the receptors is a human donor in good health.

This clone was found a few times. The chain carries TRBV2 and TRBJ2-1; 13 bases line up with TRBD2. Germline V gene data show CDR1 as SNHLY and CDR2 as FYNNEI. The CDR3 consists of 16 residues. V was clipped by 4 bases and J by 7 bases; unmatched bases: 7. CDR3 bases: TGTGCCAGCAGTGCAGGACTAGCGGGAGAAAAGAATGAGCAGTTCTTC. Its translation is CASSAGLAGEKNEQFF.

The V gene is TRBV2, the J gene TRBJ2-7; D is unresolved. The CDR3 is 13 residues long. V was shortened by 5 bases and J by 2 bases, with 10 bases between the two germline ends. Germline V lookup: CDR1 SNHLY, CDR2 FYNNEI. The CDR3 is CASSQPGTYEQYF. The CDR3 DNA reads as TGTGCCAGCAGTCAGCCGGGCACCTACGAGCAGTACTTC.

The table lists this clone with a count of one. The chain employs TRBV5-6 and TRBJ2-7, with 7 positions matching TRBD1. Germline V gene lookup returns CDR1 SGHDT and CDR2 YYEEEE. J was trimmed by 3 bases and V by 3 bases; bases with no gene match: 12. The CDR3 runs to 16 residues. This CDR3 is CASSSPGLDRDYEQYF. CDR3 coding DNA: TGTGCCAGCAGCTCGCCCGGGCTCGACAGGGACTACGAGCAGTACTTC. The variable domain in full, completed from reference TRBV5-6 and TRBJ2-7, reads DAGVTQSPTHLIKTRGQQVTLRCSPKSGHDTVSWYQQALGQGPQFIFQYYEEEERQRGNFPDRFSGHQFPNYSSELNVNALLLGDSALYLCASSSPGLDRDYEQYFGPGTRLTVT.

The rearrangement joins TRBV25-1 to TRBJ2-2; TRBD1 is a possible D gene (5 bases). The CDR3 totals 13 residues. V dropped 5 bases and J dropped 5 bases, with 9 bases sitting between them. Germline V CDR1 and CDR2: MGHDK, SYGVNS. CDR3 nucleotide sequence: TGTGCCAGCAGTACCCAGGGAACCGGGGAGCTGTTTTTT. This codes for CASSTQGTGELFF.

Only one count was recorded for this clone. The chain joins TRBV5-4 to TRBJ2-7, with 10 positions matching TRBD2. The CDR3 is 16 residues long. Germline loops: CDR1 SGHNT, CDR2 YYREEE (reference sequence). The V segment lost 4 bases and the J segment 3 bases; nucleotides outside the gene matches: 10. The CDR3 sequence: CASSLKGLATLYEQYF. CDR3 coding DNA: TGTGCCAGCAGCCTCAAGGGACTAGCGACACTCTACGAGCAGTACTTC.

This clone has more than one count but fewer than ten. V gene TRBV27 combines with J gene TRBJ2-1; D gene uncertain. The germline V gene has CDR1 MNHEY and CDR2 SMNVEV (reference sequence). Trimming took 6 bases from V and 9 from J, leaving 12 bases between them. CDR3 length equals 12 residues. The CDR3: CASRSLLGEQFF. For the CDR3, the DNA is TGTGCCAGCAGATCATTGCTGGGTGAGCAGTTCTTC.

J is TRBJ2-7 and V is TRBV9, with TRBD1 identical over 7 bases. This CDR3 has 15 residues. Per the germline V gene, CDR1 is SGDLS and CDR2 is YYNGEE. V shed 0 bases and J 3 bases; nucleotides not matched to a gene: 6. The CDR3, as DNA: TGTGCCAGCAGCGTAGAGGGGAGACAGGGCTACGAGCAGTACTTC. Its translation: CASSVEGRQGYEQYF.

The V gene is TRBV6-4, the J gene TRBJ2-1; a possible D gene is TRBD2 (6 bases). V gave up 2 bases and J gave up 7 bases, with 12 bases separating them. The germline V gene encodes CDR1 MRHNA and CDR2 SNTAGT. There are 14 residues in the CDR3. CDR3 coding DNA: TGTGCCAGCAGTGACGGCGGGGAAACGAATGAGCAGTTCTTC. Translation gives CASSDGGETNEQFF.

This clone was seen only once. The V and J genes are TRBV2 and TRBJ2-5; 10 bases line up with TRBD1. Germline-derived CDR1 and CDR2 are SNHLY and FYNNEI. V dropped 8 bases and J dropped 2; count of bases not matched to a gene: 8. This CDR3 region has 15 residues. CDR3 sequence: CASEIPGQGQETQYF. CDR3 nucleotide sequence: TGTGCCAGCGAGATACCGGGACAGGGGCAAGAGACCCAGTACTTC. The variable domain in full, completed from reference TRBV2 and TRBJ2-5, reads EPEVTQTPSHQVTQMGQEVILRCVPISNHLYFYWYRQILGQKVEFLVSFYNNEISEKSEIFDDQFSVERPDGSNFTLKIRSTKLEDSAMYFCASEIPGQGQETQYFGPGTRLLVL.

This chain joins TRBV4-1 and TRBJ2-2, with 8 bases aligning to TRBD1. Germline V gene lookup returns CDR1 MGHRA and CDR2 YSYEKL. The CDR3 has 18 amino acids. J was trimmed by 4 bases and V by 3 bases; bases with no gene match: 13. CDR3 sequence: CASSQERQGTLGTGELFF. The CDR3 bases are TGCGCCAGCAGCCAGGAACGACAGGGGACTCTTGGCACCGGGGAGCTGTTTTTT.

There are a few counts of this clone. V gene TRBV11-3 combines with J gene TRBJ2-1; 11 positions agree with TRBD2. The CDR3 covers 17 residues. The V segment lost 5 bases and the J segment 4 bases; nucleotides outside the gene matches: 10. Per germline, CDR1 SGHNT and CDR2 YENEEA. The CDR3 DNA reads as TGTGCCAGCAGCCTGGACCTAGCGGGAGGCGATTACAATGAGCAGTTCTTC. Translation: CASSLDLAGGDYNEQFF. The complete variable domain, with remaining parts taken from reference TRBV11-3 and TRBJ2-1, reads EAGVVQSPRYKIIEKKQPVAFWCNPISGHNTLYWYLQNLGQGPELLIRYENEEAVDDSQLPKDRFSAERLKGVDSTLKIQPAELGDSAVYLCASSLDLAGGDYNEQFFGPGTRLTVL.

The gene calls are TRBV5-4 and TRBJ1-2; 9 bases align to TRBD1. CDR1 is SGHNT, CDR2 YYREEE, per germline (reference sequence). After removal of 3 bases from V and 3 bases from J, the junction contained 6 bases not matched to a gene. CDR3 size: 15 residues. This chain's CDR3 is CASSYLGDRDYGYTF. As DNA, the CDR3 is TGTGCCAGCAGCTATTTGGGGGACAGGGACTATGGCTACACCTTC. The full variable domain, its missing parts supplied by reference TRBV5-4 and TRBJ1-2, is ETGVTQSPTHLIKTRGQQVTLRCSSQSGHNTVSWYQQALGQGPQFIFQYYREEENGRGNFPPRFSGLQFPNYSSELNVNALELDDSALYLCASSYLGDRDYGYTFGSGTRLTVV.

The chain combines TRBV5-6 with TRBJ2-7; a possible D gene is TRBD1 (6 bases). V was trimmed by 4 bases and J by 4 bases, leaving 9 bases between them. Germline V CDR1 and CDR2: SGHDT, YYEEEE. The CDR3 loop spans 12 amino acids. CDR3 amino acids: CASSQGGYEQYF. The DNA for the CDR3 is TGTGCCAGCAGCCAAGGGGGTTACGAGCAGTACTTC.

This chain's CDR3 is CASSLGTGQGIRTAFF. In DNA form, the CDR3 reads TGTGCCAGCAGCTTAGGAACAGGACAGGGCATACGTACAGCTTTCTTT. The rearrangement links TRBV7-9 to TRBJ1-1, with TRBD1 matching over 8 bases. The length of the CDR3 is 16 residues. The V and J ends lost 1 base and 10 bases, in that order; junction bases with no gene match: 14. Germline CDR1 SEHNR, CDR2 FQNEAQ (reference sequence). Looking up the rest from reference TRBV7-9 and TRBJ1-1 gives the full variable domain: DTGVSQNPRHKITKRGQNVTFRCDPISEHNRLYWYRQTLGQGPEFLTYFQNEAQLEKSRLLSDRFSAERPKGSFSTLEIQRTEQGDSAMYLCASSLGTGQGIRTAFFGQGTRLTVV.

This rearrangement joins TRBV11-2 to TRBJ2-7; D possibly corresponds to TRBD1 (5 bases). The CDR3 sequence is 19 residues long. Germline lookup yields CDR1 SGHAT and CDR2 FQNNGV. The V gene lost 4 bases and the J gene lost 3 bases, with 28 bases spanning the gap. CDR3 region: CASSCPGQTSGLIHYEQYF. Here the CDR3 DNA reads TGTGCCAGCAGCTGCCCCGGACAAACATCGGGCTTAATCCACTACGAGCAGTACTTC.